Shown below are 32 T cell receptor beta chains from a single sample sequenced in a study of cytomegalovirus exposure and HLA in healthy donors. Amplification used 60 Vbeta primers and 13 Jbeta primers. Produced via immunoSEQ multiplex PCR; TCRdb's table is partial and in-frame only. The repertoire holds 100,000 to 120,000 clones, with 75% to 90% as singletons. The specimen was PBMCs. All receptors derive from a man younger than 40 in good health and CMV-seropositive.

The V call is TRBV27, the J call TRBJ2-1; TRBD1 matches 9 bases. Germline lookup yields CDR1 MNHEY and CDR2 SMNVEV (reference sequence). After removal of 5 bases from V and 4 bases from J, the junction contained 6 bases not matched to a gene. This CDR3 is 15 amino acids long. This CDR3 reads CASSPTGGVYNEQFF. The CDR3 DNA sequence: TGTGCCAGCAGTCCAACAGGGGGCGTATACAATGAGCAGTTCTTC.

V is TRBV28 and J is TRBJ1-1, with D perhaps matching TRBD1 (6 bases). V lost 5 bases to trimming and J lost 1 base, with 14 bases between them. The CDR3 extends over 15 amino acids. The germline gives CDR1 MDHEN, CDR2 SYDVKM. The CDR3 protein is CASSALDRPNTEAFF. The DNA for the CDR3 is TGTGCCAGCAGTGCCCTGGACAGACCGAACACTGAAGCTTTCTTT.

This clone occurred once. The chain is built from TRBV9 and TRBJ2-5, with 12 bases lining up with TRBD2. Germline CDR1 reads SGDLS; CDR2 reads YYNGEE. V lost 7 bases, J lost 2 bases, and 6 bases stayed unmatched. The CDR3 is made up of 15 amino acids. The CDR3 DNA reads TGTGCCAGCTCTGGACTAGCGGGACTACAAGAGACCCAGTACTTC. This codes for CASSGLAGLQETQYF. Filled out from reference TRBV9 and TRBJ2-5, the complete variable domain reads DSGVTQTPKHLITATGQRVTLRCSPRSGDLSVYWYQQSLDQGLQFLIQYYNGEERAKGNILERFSAQQFPDLHSELNLSSLELGDSALYFCASSGLAGLQETQYFGPGTRLLVL.

The chain is built from TRBV9 and TRBJ1-5; D is undetermined. The germline V and J ends were trimmed by 3 bases and 1 base, with 8 bases remaining between them. Looked up from germline, CDR1 is SGDLS and CDR2 is YYNGEE. This CDR3 has 14 residues. The CDR3 nucleotides read TGTGCCAGCAGCGGGGGAGCGAGCAATCAGCCCCAGCATTTT. Its protein product is CASSGGASNQPQHF.

The V call is TRBV27, the J call TRBJ2-1, with 8 bases matching TRBD2. This CDR3 has 15 amino acids. V gave up 7 bases and J gave up 2 bases; unmatched junction bases: 7. Germline-derived CDR1 and CDR2 are MNHEY and SMNVEV (reference sequence). CDR3: CASTRSGDTYNEQFF. In DNA, the CDR3 is TGTGCCAGCACCCGTAGCGGGGACACCTACAATGAGCAGTTCTTC.

The V call is TRBV30, the J call TRBJ2-5; 10 nucleotides line up with TRBD1. Looked up from germline, CDR1 is GTSNPN and CDR2 is SVGIG (reference sequence). V shed 1 base and J 1 base; nucleotides not matched to a gene: 6. The CDR3 totals 16 residues. The CDR3 sequence is CAWSAGQGIIQETQYF. CDR3 sequence (DNA): TGTGCCTGGAGTGCGGGACAGGGGATTATCCAAGAGACCCAGTACTTC.

This clone was observed a single time. J is TRBJ2-5 and V is TRBV5-6, with TRBD2 as a possible D gene (7 bases). CDR3 size: 14 residues. The germline CDR1 and CDR2 sequences are SGHDT and YYEEEE. Trimming removed 7 bases at V and 2 bases at J, with 15 bases between. The CDR3 region is CASGEGGGQETQYF. The CDR3 nucleotides read TGTGCCAGCGGGGAGGGGGGAGGACAAGAGACCCAGTACTTC.

The chain carries TRBV2 and TRBJ2-1; maybe TRBD2 (5 bases). CDR1 and CDR2 (germline): SNHLY, FYNNEI. The V gene lost 5 bases and the J gene lost 7 bases, with 9 bases spanning the gap. The CDR3 has 12 amino acids. The CDR3 DNA reads as TGTGCCAGCAGTTCGGGGTCAAATGAGCAGTTCTTC. Translation: CASSSGSNEQFF.

The V call is TRBV2, the J call TRBJ2-7; a weak D match, TRBD1 (5 bases). The ends were cut back, 2 bases at V and 2 bases at J, with 13 bases in the middle. Looked up from germline, CDR1 is SNHLY and CDR2 is FYNNEI. There are 15 residues in the CDR3. The CDR3 spells CASSEIVDSPYEQYF. The DNA of the CDR3 is TGTGCCAGCAGTGAAATAGTCGACAGCCCCTACGAGCAGTACTTC.

The chain has TRBV5-4 and TRBJ2-1; 11 positions match TRBD1. J lost 2 bases, V lost 4 bases, and 5 bases had no gene match. This CDR3 comprises 16 residues. CDR1 is SGHNT and CDR2 is YYREEE in the germline V gene (reference sequence). CDR3 bases: TGTGCCAGCAGCCATCGGGACAGGGGGACCTACAATGAGCAGTTCTTC. It codes for CASSHRDRGTYNEQFF.

The V and J genes are TRBV4-3 and TRBJ1-4, with 11 bases aligning to TRBD1. This CDR3 spans 15 amino acids. The V gene end was trimmed by 4 bases and the J gene end by 5 bases; junction bases not matched to a gene: 3. Germline CDR1 LGHNA, CDR2 YSLEER. The CDR3 sequence: CASSRTGGENEKLFF. DNA of the CDR3: TGCGCCAGCAGCCGGACAGGGGGCGAGAATGAAAAACTGTTTTTT.

This clone was seen only a few times. The genes are TRBV25-1 and TRBJ1-5, with D unresolved. The CDR3 totals 14 residues. Germline V CDR1 and CDR2: MGHDK, SYGVNS. The V end lost 6 bases, the J end lost 3 bases, and 12 bases lay between the germline ends. CDR3 loop: CASSSPGANQPQHF. In DNA form, the CDR3 reads TGTGCCAGCAGCTCACCAGGCGCCAATCAGCCCCAGCATTTT.

The V call is TRBV4-1, the J call TRBJ1-5; D might be TRBD1 (6 bases). V was clipped by 3 bases and J by 6 bases, with 21 bases between them. Germline CDR1 reads MGHRA; CDR2 reads YSYEKL. This CDR3 has 17 amino acids. In nucleotides, the CDR3 is TGCGCCAGCAGCCACCAGAGAGAGGACAGAAGGTCTCAGCCCCAGCATTTT. As protein: CASSHQREDRRSQPQHF.

The CDR3 DNA is TGTGCCAGCAGATACGGAGACAGTTTTAATTCACCCCTCCACTTT. Protein: CASRYGDSFNSPLHF. The chain uses TRBV27 and TRBJ1-6; a possible D gene is TRBD1 (5 bases). Germline V CDR1 and CDR2: MNHEY, SMNVEV (reference sequence). Trimming removed 6 bases at V and 6 bases at J, with 15 bases between. The CDR3 consists of 15 residues.

The chain joins TRBV30 to TRBJ1-2, with D unclear. Trimming removed 3 bases from V and 5 bases from J, with 7 bases in between. Germline values: CDR1 GTSNPN, CDR2 SVGIG (reference sequence). CDR3 length: 11 amino acids. The CDR3 bases are TGTGCCTGGAGCGAGGATTATGGCTACACCTTC. Protein sequence: CAWSEDYGYTF.

This clone occurred a few times. The same CDR3 also results from other DNA sequences found in this sample. V and J are TRBV6-5 and TRBJ2-1, with D perhaps matching TRBD2 (6 bases). The V gene lost 5 bases and the J gene lost 10 bases, with 12 bases spanning the gap. In germline, CDR1 is MNHEY, CDR2 SVGAGI. The CDR3 has 12 amino acids. CDR3 in amino acids: CASSNFGGEQFF. The DNA for the CDR3 is TGTGCCAGCAGTAATTTTGGAGGGGAGCAGTTCTTC.

As to this clone: One end of the junction does not line up with germline, which may come from a read error. Other DNA sequences in this sample translate to the same CDR3. CDR3 sequence reads: CAIARQANSPLHF. CDR3 nucleotide sequence: TGTGCCATCGCTAGACAGGCTAATTCCCCCCTCCACTTT. The V and J genes are TRBV10-3 and TRBJ1-6, with D maybe TRBD1 (6 bases). In germline, CDR1 is ENHRY, CDR2 SYGVKD. This CDR3 contains 13 residues.

The rearrangement joins TRBV13 to TRBJ2-5; 9 nucleotides align to TRBD1. The J call could be wrong; TRBJ2-7 is a better fit for the DNA end. The CDR3 loop spans 15 amino acids. The germline V gene encodes CDR1 PRHDT and CDR2 FYEKMQ (reference sequence). The CDR3 DNA is TGTGCCAGCAGCTTAGAGGGACAGGGATCCCACGAGCAGTACTTC. This codes for CASSLEGQGSHEQYF.

CDR3 DNA: TGTGCCAGCAGCTTTGGAGGGCGGGATCCCTACGAGCAGTACTTC. The encoded protein is CASSFGGRDPYEQYF. The chain has TRBV5-4 and TRBJ2-7, with D perhaps TRBD2 (6 bases). The germline V gene encodes CDR1 SGHNT and CDR2 YYREEE (reference sequence). With 2 bases removed from V and 2 bases from J, the gap between germline ends came to 14 bases. The CDR3 sequence is 15 residues long.

The DNA of the CDR3 is TGCGCCAGCAGCCCCCGGGACATGTCCCCGCTGGGTCTCAATGAGCAGTTCTTC. Amino acids: CASSPRDMSPLGLNEQFF. J is TRBJ2-1 and V is TRBV5-1; D is possibly TRBD1 (6 bases). There are 18 residues in the CDR3. V lost 4 bases and J lost 6, with 26 bases in between. The germline V gene encodes CDR1 SGHRS and CDR2 YFSETQ.

The V gene is TRBV5-1, the J gene TRBJ1-6, with a possible D match to TRBD1 (5 bases). CDR1 is SGHRS and CDR2 is YFSETQ in the germline V gene. There are 14 residues in the CDR3. V was pared by 0 bases and J by 10 bases, with 11 bases between. Written as DNA, the CDR3 is TGCGCCAGCAGCTTGGAAGGGGAGGGATCACCCCTCCACTTT. Translation: CASSLEGEGSPLHF.

The chain couples TRBV25-1 to TRBJ1-4; D remains unclear. V was cut by 6 bases and J by 5 bases, with 13 bases left in between. The CDR3 has 14 amino acids. Germline V CDR1 and CDR2: MGHDK, SYGVNS. The CDR3 spells CASRDWRKNEKLFF. The CDR3, as DNA: TGTGCCAGCAGGGACTGGCGAAAAAATGAAAAACTGTTTTTT.

V and J are TRBV29-1 and TRBJ1-2, with 7 bases that match TRBD1. CDR3 length: 15 amino acids. Unmatched junction bases numbered 9, after V lost 1 base and J lost 4 bases. In germline, CDR1 is SQVTM, CDR2 ANQGSEA. The CDR3 protein is CSVEGHRGSSYGYTF. The DNA of the CDR3 is TGCAGCGTTGAAGGCCACAGGGGCTCAAGCTATGGCTACACCTTC.

By its share, this clone is medium-sized. The chain carries TRBV6-1 and TRBJ1-5, with a tentative D call TRBD1 (5 bases). Trimming removed 1 base at V and 8 bases at J, with 12 bases between. The CDR3 sequence is 14 residues long. CDR1 MNHNS and CDR2 SASEGT come from the germline V gene. CDR3 bases: TGTGCCAGCAGTGAAGGGGGCAGCAGAAAGCCCCAGCATTTT. It is translated as CASSEGGSRKPQHF.

The chain is built from TRBV7-8 and TRBJ1-6, with 11 bases that match TRBD1. V was clipped by 5 bases and J by 6 bases; unmatched bases: 12. This CDR3 spans 18 amino acids. Germline CDR1 reads SGHVS; CDR2 reads FQNEAQ. The CDR3 protein is CASSPPGQGVLANSPLHF. The DNA for the CDR3 is TGTGCCAGCAGCCCCCCGGGACAGGGGGTTCTTGCTAATTCACCCCTCCACTTT.

There are a few counts of this clone. The CDR3 DNA reads TGTGCCAGCAGTTCCCGGGTCGAAAGCAATCAGCCCCAGCATTTT. This translates into CASSSRVESNQPQHF. The J gene is TRBJ1-5, the V gene TRBV6-1; D unresolved. Looked up from germline, CDR1 is MNHNS and CDR2 is SASEGT. The CDR3 length is 15 residues. V was cut by 5 bases and J by 1 base, with 12 bases left in between.

This clone has a handful of counts. V and J are TRBV5-1 and TRBJ2-3, with 10 bases aligning to TRBD2. Unmatched junction bases numbered 16, after V lost 0 bases and J lost 6 bases. Germline V gene data show CDR1 as SGHRS and CDR2 as YFSETQ. The CDR3 is 19 residues long. The CDR3 DNA follows: TGCGCCAGCAGCTTGGAGCGGGGGCCCCTGAGAGCGGGAGGGGATACGCAGTATTTT. It translates to CASSLERGPLRAGGDTQYF.

This chain joins TRBV6-5 and TRBJ2-2, with a possible D match to TRBD2 (7 bases). V lost 6 bases and J lost 5, with 19 bases in between. The CDR3 covers 16 residues. Germline assignment: CDR1 MNHEY and CDR2 SVGAGI. In DNA form, the CDR3 reads TGTGCCAGCAGCTACAGGGCGGGAGTTATGACCGGGGAGCTGTTTTTT. Translated: CASSYRAGVMTGELFF.

Details on this clone: One end of the junction is discordant with germline, which a read error may explain. The gene calls are TRBV6-4 and TRBJ2-7; TRBD1 matches at 10 bases. Germline V lookup: CDR1 MRHNA, CDR2 SNTAGT. This CDR3 spans 13 amino acids. In DNA form, the CDR3 reads TGTGCCAACAGTGTAGGACAGGGGGGGGAGCAGTACTTC. It is translated as CANSVGQGGEQYF.

The chain couples TRBV10-3 to TRBJ2-6, with D maybe TRBD2 (5 bases). The CDR3 sequence is 14 residues long. The germline V and J ends were trimmed by 7 bases and 4 bases, with 11 bases remaining between them. Germline lookup yields CDR1 ENHRY and CDR2 SYGVKD. Written as DNA, the CDR3 is TGTGCCATCAACGGGGTTGGGGGGGCCAACGTCCTGACTTTC. Its translation: CAINGVGGANVLTF.

The chain employs TRBV25-1 and TRBJ1-1, with TRBD1 as a possible D gene (5 bases). Germline lookup yields CDR1 MGHDK and CDR2 SYGVNS. The CDR3 consists of 17 residues. Trimming pared 3 bases from V and 0 bases from J, leaving 17 bases between. The CDR3 nucleotides are TGTGCCAGCAGTGATCCTACCCTGGGGGAGGTGAACACTGAAGCTTTCTTT. Translating gives CASSDPTLGEVNTEAFF.

The chain employs TRBV2 and TRBJ1-5, with D possibly TRBD1 on 6 matching bases. The CDR3 has 16 residues. CDR1 is SNHLY, CDR2 FYNNEI, per germline. V was cut by 6 bases and J by 2 bases, with 17 bases left in between. This CDR3 is CASRVGGGGGNQPQHF. CDR3 sequence (DNA): TGTGCCAGCAGGGTGGGGGGGGGCGGCGGCAATCAGCCCCAGCATTTT.